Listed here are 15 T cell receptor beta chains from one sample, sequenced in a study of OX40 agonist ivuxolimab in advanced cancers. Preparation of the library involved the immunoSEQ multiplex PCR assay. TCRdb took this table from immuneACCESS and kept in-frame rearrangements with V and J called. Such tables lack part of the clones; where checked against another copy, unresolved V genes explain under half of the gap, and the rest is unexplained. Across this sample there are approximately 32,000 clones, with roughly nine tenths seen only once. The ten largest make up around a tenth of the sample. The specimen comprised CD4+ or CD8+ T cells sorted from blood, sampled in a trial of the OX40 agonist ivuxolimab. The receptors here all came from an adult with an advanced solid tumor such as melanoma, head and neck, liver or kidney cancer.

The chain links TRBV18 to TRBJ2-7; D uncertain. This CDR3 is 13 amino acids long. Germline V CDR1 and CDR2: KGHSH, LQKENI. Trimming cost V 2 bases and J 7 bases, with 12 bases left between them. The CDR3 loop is CASSPLNGGEQYF. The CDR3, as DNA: TGTGCCAGCTCACCATTAAACGGTGGGGAGCAGTACTTC.

Here the CDR3 reads CASSPAMVGTGAETQYF. CDR3 coding DNA: TGTGCCAGCTCACCGGCAATGGTTGGGACAGGGGCCGAGACCCAGTACTTC. This chain connects TRBV18 to TRBJ2-5; 10 nucleotides agree with TRBD1. With V trimmed by 3 bases and J by 5 bases, 12 bases remained unmatched. The CDR3 loop spans 17 amino acids. From germline, CDR1 is KGHSH and CDR2 LQKENI. Full variable domain (missing parts from reference TRBV18 and TRBJ2-5): NAGVMQNPRHLVRRRGQEARLRCSPMKGHSHVYWYRQLPEEGLKFMVYLQKENIIDESGMPKERFSAEFPKEGPSILRIQQVVRGDSAAYFCASSPAMVGTGAETQYFGPGTRLLVL.

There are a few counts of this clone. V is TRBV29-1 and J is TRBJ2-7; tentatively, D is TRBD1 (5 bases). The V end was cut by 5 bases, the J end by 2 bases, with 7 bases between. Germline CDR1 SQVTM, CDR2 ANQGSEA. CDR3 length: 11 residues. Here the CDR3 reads CSVSRAYEQYF. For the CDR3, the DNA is TGCAGCGTTAGCAGGGCCTACGAGCAGTACTTC.

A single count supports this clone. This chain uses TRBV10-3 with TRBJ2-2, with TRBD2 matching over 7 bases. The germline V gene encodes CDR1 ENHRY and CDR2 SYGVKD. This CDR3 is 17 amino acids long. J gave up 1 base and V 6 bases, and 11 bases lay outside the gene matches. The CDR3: CAISRGVPGGNTGELFF. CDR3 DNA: TGTGCCATCAGCCGTGGGGTTCCGGGGGGGAACACCGGGGAGCTGTTTTTT.

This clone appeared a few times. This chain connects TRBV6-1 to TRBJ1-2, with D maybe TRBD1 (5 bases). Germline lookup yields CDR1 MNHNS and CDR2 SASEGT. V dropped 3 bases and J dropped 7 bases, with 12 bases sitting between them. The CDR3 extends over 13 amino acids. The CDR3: CASSDQTGTGYTF. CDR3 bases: TGTGCCAGCAGTGATCAGACGGGGACTGGCTACACCTTC.

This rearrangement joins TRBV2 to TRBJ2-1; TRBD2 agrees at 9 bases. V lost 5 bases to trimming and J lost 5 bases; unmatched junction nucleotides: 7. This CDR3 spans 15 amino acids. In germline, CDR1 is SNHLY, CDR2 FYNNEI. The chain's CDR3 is CASSSRVAGDNEQFF. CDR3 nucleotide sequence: TGTGCCAGCAGTTCTAGGGTAGCGGGGGACAATGAGCAGTTCTTC.

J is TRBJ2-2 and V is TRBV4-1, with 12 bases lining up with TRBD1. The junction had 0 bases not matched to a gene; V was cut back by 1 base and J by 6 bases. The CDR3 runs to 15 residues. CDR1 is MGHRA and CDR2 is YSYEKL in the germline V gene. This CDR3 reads CASSQGDRGPGELFF. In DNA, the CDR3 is TGCGCCAGCAGCCAAGGGGACAGGGGGCCCGGGGAGCTGTTTTTT.

CDR3 coding DNA: TGTGCCAGTAGTATAATGGGACAGGGGTCCCACGAGCAGTACTTC. Translated, it gives CASSIMGQGSHEQYF. This chain links TRBV19 with TRBJ2-7; 10 bases match TRBD1. J gave up 5 bases and V 2 bases, and 6 bases lay outside the gene matches. This CDR3 has 15 amino acids. Germline V lookup: CDR1 LNHDA, CDR2 SQIVND (reference sequence).

The DNA for the CDR3 is TGTGCCAGCAGCGACAGGGGCACAGATACGCAGTATTTT. Protein product: CASSDRGTDTQYF. The V gene is TRBV11-3, the J gene TRBJ2-3; 7 bases match TRBD1. The ends lost 5 bases at V and 1 base at J; junction bases unmatched: 0. The germline gives CDR1 SGHNT, CDR2 YENEEA. This CDR3 spans 13 amino acids.

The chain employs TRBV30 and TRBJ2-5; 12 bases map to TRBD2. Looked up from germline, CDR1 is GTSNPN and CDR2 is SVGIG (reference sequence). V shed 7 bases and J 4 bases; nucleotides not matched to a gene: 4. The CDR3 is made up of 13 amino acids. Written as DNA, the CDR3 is TGTGCCTCCGGACTAGCGGGATCAGAGACCCAGTACTTC. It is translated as CASGLAGSETQYF.

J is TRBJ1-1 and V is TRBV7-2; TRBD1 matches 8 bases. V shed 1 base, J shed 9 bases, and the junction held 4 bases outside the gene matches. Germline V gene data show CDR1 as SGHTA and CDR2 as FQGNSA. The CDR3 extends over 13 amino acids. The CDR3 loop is CASSLGTGTQAFF. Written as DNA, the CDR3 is TGTGCCAGCAGCTTAGGGACAGGGACACAAGCTTTCTTT.

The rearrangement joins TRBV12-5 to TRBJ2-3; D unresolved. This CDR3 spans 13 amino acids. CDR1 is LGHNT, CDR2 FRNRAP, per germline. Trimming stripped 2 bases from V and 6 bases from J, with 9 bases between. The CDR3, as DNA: TGTGCTAGTGGTTTGACCTTAGGGGATACGCAGTATTTT. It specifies CASGLTLGDTQYF.

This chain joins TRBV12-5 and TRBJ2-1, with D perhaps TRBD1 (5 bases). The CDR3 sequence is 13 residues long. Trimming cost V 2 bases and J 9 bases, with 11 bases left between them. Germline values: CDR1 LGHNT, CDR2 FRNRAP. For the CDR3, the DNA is TGTGCTAGTGGTTTGCCGATCAGGGTTGAGCAGTTCTTC. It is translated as CASGLPIRVEQFF. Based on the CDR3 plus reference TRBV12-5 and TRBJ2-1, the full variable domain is DARVTQTPRHKVTEMGQEVTMRCQPILGHNTVFWYRQTMMQGLELLAYFRNRAPLDDSGMPKDRFSAEMPDATLATLKIQPSEPRDSAVYFCASGLPIRVEQFFGPGTRLTVL.

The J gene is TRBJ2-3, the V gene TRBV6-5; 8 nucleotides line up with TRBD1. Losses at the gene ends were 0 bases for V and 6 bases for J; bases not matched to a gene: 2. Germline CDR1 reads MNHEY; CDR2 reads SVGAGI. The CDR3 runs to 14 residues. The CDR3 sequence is CASSYSRGRDTQYF. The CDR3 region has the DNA TGTGCCAGCAGTTACTCCAGGGGGCGGGATACGCAGTATTTT.

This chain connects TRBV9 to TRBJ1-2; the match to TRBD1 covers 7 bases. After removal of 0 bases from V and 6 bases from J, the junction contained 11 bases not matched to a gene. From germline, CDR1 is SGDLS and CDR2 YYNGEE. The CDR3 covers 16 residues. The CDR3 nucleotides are TGTGCCAGCAGCGTAGAGTTTCAGGGGGTAAGCGATGGCTACACCTTC. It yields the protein CASSVEFQGVSDGYTF.